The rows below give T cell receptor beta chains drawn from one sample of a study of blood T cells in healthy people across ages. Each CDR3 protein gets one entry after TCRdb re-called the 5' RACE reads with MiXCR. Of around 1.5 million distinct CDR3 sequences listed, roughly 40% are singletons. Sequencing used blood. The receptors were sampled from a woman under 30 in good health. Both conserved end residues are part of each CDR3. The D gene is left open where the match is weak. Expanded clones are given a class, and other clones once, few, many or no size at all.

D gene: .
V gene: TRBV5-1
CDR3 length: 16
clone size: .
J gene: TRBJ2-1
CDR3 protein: CASSSPPAGSYNEQFF
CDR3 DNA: TGCGCCAGCAGCTCCCCCCCAGCGGGCTCCTACAATGAGCAGTTCTTC

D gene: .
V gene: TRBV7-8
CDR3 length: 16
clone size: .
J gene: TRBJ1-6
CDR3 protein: CASSVREQGENSPLHF
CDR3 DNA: TGTGCCAGCAGCGTAAGGGAACAGGGAGAAAATTCACCCCTCCACTTT

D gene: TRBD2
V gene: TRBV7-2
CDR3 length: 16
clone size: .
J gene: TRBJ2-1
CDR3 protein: CASSLDAGGKVNEQFF
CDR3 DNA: TGTGCCAGCAGCTTAGATGCGGGAGGGAAGGTTAATGAGCAGTTCTTC

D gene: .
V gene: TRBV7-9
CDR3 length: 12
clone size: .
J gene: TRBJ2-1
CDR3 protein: CASSLMHLDLFF
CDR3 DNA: TGTGCCAGCAGCCTGATGCACCTAGATTTGTTCTTC

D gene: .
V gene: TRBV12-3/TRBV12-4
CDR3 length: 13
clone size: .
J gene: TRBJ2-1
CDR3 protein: CVSRRSSYNEQFF
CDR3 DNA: TGTGTCAGCAGGAGAAGCTCCTACAATGAGCAGTTCTTC

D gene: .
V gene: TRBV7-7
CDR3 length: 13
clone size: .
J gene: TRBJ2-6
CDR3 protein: CASSPYQANVLTF
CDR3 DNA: TGTGCTAGCAGCCCCTACCAGGCCAACGTCCTGACTTTC

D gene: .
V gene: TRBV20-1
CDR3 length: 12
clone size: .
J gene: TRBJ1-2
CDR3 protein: CSASGDGYGYTF
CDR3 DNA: TGCAGTGCTAGTGGGGACGGCTATGGCTACACCTTC

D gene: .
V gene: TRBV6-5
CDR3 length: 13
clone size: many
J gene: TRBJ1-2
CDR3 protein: CASSQRTDYGYTF
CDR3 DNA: TGTGCCAGCAGCCAGCGGACGGACTATGGCTACACCTTC

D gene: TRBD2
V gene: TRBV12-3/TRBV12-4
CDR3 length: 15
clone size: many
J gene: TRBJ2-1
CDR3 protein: CASSPTSGYGNEQFF
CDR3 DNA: TGTGCCAGCAGCCCTACTAGCGGGTACGGGAATGAGCAGTTCTTC

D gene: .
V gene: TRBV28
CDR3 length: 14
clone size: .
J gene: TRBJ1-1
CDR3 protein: CASSSPDGNTEAFF
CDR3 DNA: TGTGCCAGCAGTTCCCCGGACGGAAACACTGAGGCTTTCTTT

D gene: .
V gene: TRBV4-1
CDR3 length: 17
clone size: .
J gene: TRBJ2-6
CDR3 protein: CASTTDGTNSGANVLTF
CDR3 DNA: TGCGCCAGCACCACCGACGGGACGAACTCTGGGGCCAACGTCCTGACTTTC

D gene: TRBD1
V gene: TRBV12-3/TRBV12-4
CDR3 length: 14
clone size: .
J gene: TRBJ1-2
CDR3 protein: CASSLGTGYYGYTF
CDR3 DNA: TGTGCCAGCAGTTTAGGGACAGGTTATTATGGCTACACCTTC

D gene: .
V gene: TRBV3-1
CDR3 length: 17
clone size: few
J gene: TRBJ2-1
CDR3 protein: CASSLSRGSFAYNEQFF
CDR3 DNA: TGTGCCAGCAGCCTGAGCCGAGGGAGCTTCGCCTACAATGAGCAGTTCTTC